Presented here are 4 T cell receptor beta chains from one specimen sequenced in a study of OX40 agonist ivuxolimab in advanced cancers. Receptors were amplified or captured by the immunoSEQ multiplex PCR assay. TCRdb took over this immuneACCESS table, retaining in-frame rearrangements with V and J assigned. Such tables are incomplete; in checked studies, under half of the missing clones stem from an unresolved V gene, and the remainder is unexplained. A total of tens of thousands of clones appear in this sample, around 81% of them only once. The ten largest clones take up 2.5% to 3% of the sample. The specimen comprised CD4+ or CD8+ T cells sorted from blood, sampled in a trial of the OX40 agonist ivuxolimab. The receptor source for this set is an adult with an advanced solid tumor such as melanoma, head and neck, liver or kidney cancer.

This chain connects TRBV25-1 to TRBJ2-5; 8 bases agree with TRBD1. CDR1 and CDR2 (germline): MGHDK, SYGVNS. With 2 bases clipped from V and 5 bases from J, the junction kept 7 bases outside the gene matches. The length of the CDR3 is 15 residues. The CDR3 spells CASSETRQGRETQYF. Written as DNA, the CDR3 is TGTGCCAGCAGTGAAACCCGACAGGGGAGGGAGACCCAGTACTTC.

Only a few counts were recorded for this clone. CDR3 in DNA: TGTGCCAGCAGATCACAAGGGGGCGCTGGTTTTACTGAAGCTTTCTTT. Translation: CASRSQGGAGFTEAFF. The V call is TRBV27, the J call TRBJ1-1, with TRBD1 matching over 7 bases. The germline V gene has CDR1 MNHEY and CDR2 SMNVEV (reference sequence). This CDR3 comprises 16 residues. V gave up 6 bases and J gave up 5 bases; unmatched junction bases: 15.

The chain couples TRBV28 to TRBJ1-2; a weak D match, TRBD1 (6 bases). The V gene lost 2 bases and the J gene lost 5 bases, with 12 bases spanning the gap. CDR1 MDHEN and CDR2 SYDVKM come from the germline V gene. The CDR3 contains 14 residues. The chain's CDR3 is CASSLGGARYGYTF. CDR3 DNA sequence: TGTGCCAGCAGTTTAGGGGGGGCGCGGTATGGCTACACCTTC.

The V gene is TRBV19, the J gene TRBJ2-7; 7 bases line up with TRBD1. Germline lookup yields CDR1 LNHDA and CDR2 SQIVND (reference sequence). The V gene end was trimmed by 7 bases and the J gene end by 0 bases; junction bases not matched to a gene: 6. The CDR3 totals 14 residues. CDR3 in amino acids: CASTRDRNSYEQYF. The DNA of the CDR3 is TGTGCCAGTACTAGGGACAGAAACTCCTACGAGCAGTACTTC.